This T cell receptor beta chain was identified in a study of CD8 T cells in Susac syndrome. Broader study findings: Regarding the TCR sequencing and HLA analysis, the study admitted that a relatively small number of individuals were involved. The greatest CD8+ clonal expansion in Susac occurred in TEMRA cells and in active patients.

As regards this clonotype: Its specificity is unknown.

The RNA input was 0.5 to 1 ug, and it was reverse transcribed with random hexamers. MiXCR, applied by TCRdb to the immunoSEQ multiplex PCR reads, yields one record per CDR3 protein. The data hold tens of thousands of distinct CDR3 sequences, with roughly 95% observed a single time. CDR3 length: 16 residues. V lost 6 bases to trimming and J lost 6 bases; unmatched junction nucleotides: 14. Germline-derived CDR1 and CDR2 are SEHNR and FQNEAQ (reference sequence). Sequencing targeted TCR beta in blood CD8+ and CD4+ T cells. TEMRA cells were FACS-enriched, and CD8+ and CD4+ T cells were isolated negatively.

The TCR originated in a human donor with Susac syndrome. The sequencing input was CD8+ T cells from PBMCs. The rearrangement uses TRBV7-9 and TRBJ1-2; 9 bases match TRBD1. Written as DNA, the CDR3 is TGTGCCAGCAGTCCCGGTCCGGGACAGGGAACGGATGGCTACACCTTC. This gives the protein CASSPGPGQGTDGYTF. The full variable domain, in which reference TRBV7-9 and TRBJ1-2 provide the parts outside the CDR3, is DTGVSQNPRHKITKRGQNVTFRCDPISEHNRLYWYRQTLGQGPEFLTYFQNEAQLEKSRLLSDRFSAERPKGSFSTLEIQRTEQGDSAMYLCASSPGPGQGTDGYTFGSGTRLTVV.